These T cell receptor beta chains were read from a single sample in a study of cytomegalovirus exposure and HLA in healthy donors. TCRdb's table, derived via immunoSEQ multiplex PCR, lists solely in-frame clones and lacks some. The sample holds about 140,000 clones; 65% to 70% are singletons and the top ten take under 11%. The sample taken for sequencing was PBMCs. Receptors were obtained from a man aged 25 to 40 in good health and CMV-seropositive. Each CDR3 is given with its conserved first and last residue. Fields, in order: clone size, V gene, D gene, J gene, CDR3 protein, CDR3 DNA. The D gene is left open where the match is weak. Size tells how often a clone was seen (once, few, many) or the class of an expanded clone, and some rows leave it out.

>-|TRBV4-2|-|TRBJ1-2
CASSQDSRDPYGYTF
TGTGCCAGCAGCCAAGATAGCAGGGATCCTTATGGCTACACCTTC
>-|TRBV5-1|TRBD1|TRBJ2-1
CASSFLFQGAKGNEQFF
TGCGCCAGCAGCTTCCTTTTCCAGGGGGCGAAAGGCAATGAGCAGTTCTTC
>few|TRBV5-1|-|TRBJ1-4
CASSLQASATNEKLFF
TGCGCCAGCAGCCTGCAGGCGTCTGCAACTAATGAAAAACTGTTTTTT
>-|TRBV11-3|TRBD1|TRBJ1-1
CASSFGTGNTEAFF
TGTGCCAGCAGCTTCGGGACAGGGAACACTGAAGCTTTCTTT
>-|TRBV29-1|TRBD1|TRBJ1-5
CSGRPVDRVNQPQHF
TGCAGCGGACGCCCAGTGGACAGGGTCAATCAGCCCCAGCATTTT
>-|TRBV2|-|TRBJ1-4
CASSDPVSNEKLFF
TGTGCCAGCAGTGACCCCGTTTCGAATGAAAAACTGTTTTTT
>-|TRBV10-2|-|TRBJ1-2
CASSDGGGKGYGYTF
TGCGCCAGCAGTGATGGGGGGGGTAAAGGCTATGGCTACACCTTC
>-|TRBV7-3|TRBD1|TRBJ1-1
CASSRDRNTEAFF
TGTGCCAGCAGCCGGGACAGGAACACTGAAGCTTTCTTT
>-|TRBV6-6|TRBD1|TRBJ2-7
CASRGGDRGQTYEQYF
TGTGCCAGCAGGGGGGGGGACAGGGGCCAAACCTACGAGCAGTACTTC
>few|TRBV4-1|TRBD2|TRBJ2-5
CASSPRGTGTSGQETQYF
TGCGCCAGCAGCCCCAGGGGGACCGGGACTAGCGGACAAGAGACCCAGTACTTC
>-|TRBV5-1|TRBD2|TRBJ2-3
CASSWDSSGAGTQYF
TGCGCCAGCAGCTGGGACTCTAGCGGGGCCGGTACGCAGTATTTT
>-|TRBV18|-|TRBJ1-1
CASSPGQIGTEAFF
TGTGCCAGCTCACCAGGACAGATTGGGACTGAAGCTTTCTTT
>-|TRBV18|TRBD1|TRBJ2-5
CASSPGQDQETQYF
TGTGCCAGCTCACCGGGACAGGATCAAGAGACCCAGTACTTC
>-|TRBV5-1|-|TRBJ2-5
CASSLGISGFQETQYF
TGCGCCAGCAGCTTAGGGATTAGCGGATTCCAAGAGACCCAGTACTTC
>-|TRBV9|TRBD2|TRBJ2-3
CASSGTSGSDTQYF
TGTGCCAGCAGCGGGACTAGCGGGAGTGATACGCAGTATTTT
>few|TRBV28|-|TRBJ2-5
CASSPRRGETQYF
TGTGCCAGCAGTCCCAGAAGAGGAGAGACCCAGTACTTC
>-|TRBV5-4|TRBD2|TRBJ2-1
CASSTTSGIRNEQFF
TGTGCCAGCAGCACGACTAGCGGGATCCGCAATGAGCAGTTCTTC
>-|TRBV5-4|-|TRBJ1-2
CASRPDIFYGYTF
TGTGCCAGCCGCCCGGACATCTTCTATGGCTACACCTTC
>-|TRBV15|TRBD1|TRBJ1-4
CATSRDRGHEKLFF
TGTGCCACCAGCAGAGACAGGGGGCATGAAAAACTGTTTTTT
>once|TRBV14|TRBD1|TRBJ2-5
CASSLGGAGETQYF
TGTGCCAGCAGCCTAGGGGGCGCGGGAGAGACCCAGTACTTC
>-|TRBV27|-|TRBJ1-1
CASSLTQGNTEAFF
TGTGCCAGCAGTTTAACACAGGGGAACACTGAAGCTTTCTTT
>-|TRBV5-4|-|TRBJ2-5
CASSSATGRIETQYF
TGTGCCAGCAGCTCAGCGACAGGGAGGATTGAGACCCAGTACTTC
>-|TRBV4-1|TRBD2|TRBJ2-2
CASSQPGLAGGDNTGELFF
TGCGCCAGCAGCCAACCGGGACTAGCGGGAGGGGATAACACCGGGGAGCTGTTTTTT
>once|TRBV2|TRBD1|TRBJ2-5
CASTGYPTGDNQGTQYF
TGTGCCAGCACGGGGTACCCGACAGGGGACAACCAAGGGACCCAGTACTTC
>-|TRBV5-1|TRBD1|TRBJ1-1
CASSLAAGQVNTEAFF
TGCGCCAGCAGCTTGGCAGCCGGACAGGTGAACACTGAAGCTTTCTTT
>few|TRBV7-8|-|TRBJ1-1
CASSFREGDEAFF
TGTGCCAGCAGCTTTCGTGAGGGAGATGAAGCTTTCTTT
>-|TRBV4-2|TRBD1|TRBJ1-4
CASSHPGGTGREKLFF
TGTGCCAGCAGCCATCCCGGGGGGACAGGGCGTGAAAAACTGTTTTTT
>-|TRBV19|-|TRBJ2-1
CASTAGQSNEQFF
TGTGCCAGTACTGCAGGACAGAGCAATGAGCAGTTCTTC
>-|TRBV18|-|TRBJ1-4
CASSPSGNEKLFF
TGTGCCAGCTCACCCTCGGGGAATGAAAAACTGTTTTTT
>-|TRBV30|-|TRBJ2-7
CAWSRVAYEQYF
TGTGCCTGGAGCCGGGTAGCCTACGAGCAGTACTTC
>-|TRBV4-2|-|TRBJ2-2
CASSPLGTTGELFF
TGTGCCAGCAGCCCACTAGGTACCACCGGGGAGCTGTTTTTT
>once|TRBV4-1|-|TRBJ2-7
CASSQERVSYEQYF
TGCGCCAGCAGCCAAGAACGGGTCTCCTACGAGCAGTACTTC
>-|TRBV30|-|TRBJ1-5
CAWSVISNQPQHF
TGTGCCTGGAGTGTTATTAGCAATCAGCCCCAGCATTTT
>-|TRBV27|-|TRBJ1-1
CASSFTQGSTEAFF
TGTGCCAGCAGTTTTACACAGGGAAGCACTGAAGCTTTCTTT
>-|TRBV10-1|TRBD1|TRBJ2-7
CASSESVPGTVPYEQYF
TGCGCCAGCAGTGAGTCAGTTCCCGGGACAGTGCCCTACGAGCAGTATTTC
>-|TRBV4-1|TRBD1|TRBJ1-1
CASSQRWTGGVNTEAFF
TGCGCCAGCAGCCAGCGCTGGACAGGTGGGGTGAACACTGAAGCTTTCTTT
>few|TRBV6-6|-|TRBJ1-5
CASSYPPQVGNQPQHF
TGTGCCAGCAGTTACCCCCCGCAGGTCGGCAATCAGCCCCAGCATTTT
>-|TRBV5-1|-|TRBJ2-7
CASSLAVLSEQYF
TGCGCCAGCAGCTTGGCCGTTCTCTCCGAGCAGTACTTC
>-|TRBV9|TRBD2|TRBJ2-7
CASSVGAGATYEQYF
TGTGCCAGCAGCGTAGGGGCGGGAGCTACTTACGAGCAGTACTTC
>-|TRBV30|TRBD2|TRBJ2-1
CAWSVGLAEASSYNEQFF
TGTGCCTGGAGTGTCGGGCTAGCGGAAGCGAGCTCCTACAATGAGCAGTTCTTC